The 21 T cell receptor beta chains reported below all come from one sample, sequenced in a study of Ad26.COV2.S vaccination and SARS-CoV-2 variants. Sample treatment: about 20 received Ad26.COV2.S at low or high dose, single or two shots; 5 received placebo; per-sample allocation not given. The investigators took samples on day 63 after the first vaccine or placebo injection. The protocol was immunoSEQ multiplex PCR, while the TCRdb copy is restricted to in-frame clones and leaves out a portion. Counted here are about 680,000 clones, 70% to 90% occurring once; the ten biggest clones make up about 1.5%. The sequencing used peripheral blood, collected in a trial of Ad26.COV2.S vaccine versus placebo. The receptors shown here come from a person between 18 and 60 years old who received the Ad26.COV2.S COVID-19 vaccine or a placebo.

A remark on this clone: Other DNA sequences in the same sample also yield this CDR3. V is TRBV4-3 and J is TRBJ1-5; D is unclear. The CDR3 contains 16 residues. CDR1 LGHNA and CDR2 YSLEER come from the germline V gene. Between the trimmed V and J ends, which lost 0 bases and 4 bases, there was a span of 13 bases. The CDR3 DNA follows: TGCGCCAGCAGCCAAGATTATCCGGGCAGGAATCAGCCCCAGCATTTT. Protein product: CASSQDYPGRNQPQHF.

The gene calls are TRBV10-3 and TRBJ1-3; a weak D match, TRBD1 (6 bases). The CDR3 is made up of 13 amino acids. From germline, CDR1 is ENHRY and CDR2 SYGVKD. The V end lost 7 bases, the J end lost 4 bases, and 11 bases lay between the germline ends. CDR3 bases: TGTGCCATCACCGAGCAGGGGGGAAACACCATATATTTT. It yields the protein CAITEQGGNTIYF.

The chain has TRBV7-2 and TRBJ1-2; no firm D call. Per the germline V gene, CDR1 is SGHTA and CDR2 is FQGNSA. Trimming took 1 base from V and 4 from J, leaving 4 bases between them. CDR3 size: 12 residues. In nucleotides, the CDR3 is TGTGCCAGCAGCTTAGGGGCCTATGGCTACACCTTC. Translation: CASSLGAYGYTF.

The genes are TRBV5-5 and TRBJ2-7; D is possibly TRBD1 (6 bases). This CDR3 is 15 amino acids long. The germline V gene encodes CDR1 SGHKS and CDR2 YYEKEE (reference sequence). The ends were cut back, 2 bases at V and 2 bases at J, with 14 bases in the middle. The CDR3 region is CASSLGTSITYEQYF. For the CDR3, the DNA is TGTGCCAGCAGCTTAGGGACATCGATTACCTACGAGCAGTACTTC.

V and J are TRBV10-3 and TRBJ2-1; 9 bases match TRBD2. The germline gives CDR1 ENHRY, CDR2 SYGVKD. Losses at the gene ends were 6 bases for V and 7 bases for J; bases not matched to a gene: 13. This CDR3 comprises 16 residues. The CDR3 DNA reads TGTGCCATCAGGAACCCGCCGGGACTAGCTAGGAATGAGCAGTTCTTC. Translated, it gives CAIRNPPGLARNEQFF.

This clone showed up just a few times. CDR3 sequence (DNA): TGTGCCAGCAGCCGGGGGAACACTGAAGCTTTCTTT. Protein sequence: CASSRGNTEAFF. The chain couples TRBV5-4 to TRBJ1-1, with D unresolved. Germline V gives CDR1 SGHNT, CDR2 YYREEE (reference sequence). The CDR3 runs 12 residues. Trimming pared 4 bases from V and 1 base from J, leaving 5 bases between. Using reference TRBV5-4 and TRBJ1-1 for the parts outside the CDR3, the full variable domain is ETGVTQSPTHLIKTRGQQVTLRCSSQSGHNTVSWYQQALGQGPQFIFQYYREEENGRGNFPPRFSGLQFPNYSSELNVNALELDDSALYLCASSRGNTEAFFGQGTRLTVV.

The CDR3 sequence: CASSRGEADTQYF. The CDR3 DNA reads TGTGCCAGCAGTCGGGGAGAAGCAGATACGCAGTATTTT. This chain uses TRBV2 with TRBJ2-3, with D perhaps TRBD2 (5 bases). Trimming took off 5 bases at V and 4 bases at J, with 10 bases between the two ends. This CDR3 region has 13 residues. Germline V gene lookup returns CDR1 SNHLY and CDR2 FYNNEI. Full variable domain (missing parts from reference TRBV2 and TRBJ2-3): EPEVTQTPSHQVTQMGQEVILRCVPISNHLYFYWYRQILGQKVEFLVSFYNNEISEKSEIFDDQFSVERPDGSNFTLKIRSTKLEDSAMYFCASSRGEADTQYFGPGTRLTVL.

This chain connects TRBV5-8 to TRBJ1-4; 10 bases match TRBD1. CDR1 SGHTS and CDR2 YDEGEE come from the germline V gene. The CDR3 covers 16 residues. Trimming took 2 bases from V and 0 from J; bases not matched to a gene: 1. CDR3 protein: CASSFGQGATNEKLFF. For the CDR3, the DNA is TGTGCCAGCAGCTTTGGACAGGGGGCAACTAATGAAAAACTGTTTTTT.

This sequence joins TRBV2 and TRBJ1-5; TRBD1 matches 8 bases. The germline gives CDR1 SNHLY, CDR2 FYNNEI. This CDR3 comprises 14 residues. Germline trimming cut 7 bases from V and 7 bases from J; bases unmatched to any gene: 9. The CDR3 DNA sequence: TGTGCCAGCACCGATACAGGGGGAGGGCAGCCCCAGCATTTT. Translation: CASTDTGGGQPQHF.

The chain uses TRBV29-1 and TRBJ2-7; TRBD1 matches 8 bases. J was trimmed by 2 bases and V by 6 bases; bases with no gene match: 12. The CDR3 length is 15 residues. The germline CDR1 and CDR2 sequences are SQVTM and ANQGSEA. CDR3 nucleotides: TGCAGCGTCGTGCTTCGGCGGACAGGGACCTACGAGCAGTACTTC. As protein: CSVVLRRTGTYEQYF.

Comments on this clone: Other DNA sequences in the same sample also yield this CDR3. The J gene is TRBJ2-1, the V gene TRBV7-9; unclear D gene. There are 11 residues in the CDR3. Trimming left V 2 bases short and J 8 bases short, with 4 bases between. The V gene's germline CDR1 is SEHNR and CDR2 FQNEAQ (reference sequence). The CDR3 bases are TGTGCCAGCAGCTTATTTTATGAGCAGTTCTTC. Translating gives CASSLFYEQFF.

CDR3 DNA sequence: TGCAGTGCTAGTGGGGCGGGCAATCAGCCCCAGCATTTT. It specifies CSASGAGNQPQHF. The chain combines TRBV20-1 with TRBJ1-5; maybe TRBD1 (5 bases). Trimming pared 3 bases from V and 2 bases from J, leaving 8 bases between. Germline CDR1 reads DFQATT; CDR2 reads SNEGSKA (reference sequence). The CDR3 totals 13 residues.

The chain joins TRBV24-1 to TRBJ1-1, with D unclear. Per the germline V gene, CDR1 is KGHDR and CDR2 is SFDVKD. The length of the CDR3 is 11 residues. Trimming shortened V by 8 bases and J by 7 bases, and 10 bases separated the two germline ends. This CDR3 is CATKFGNEAFF. CDR3 coding DNA: TGTGCCACCAAATTCGGTAATGAAGCTTTCTTT.

The V call is TRBV7-2, the J call TRBJ2-5, with 8 bases matching TRBD2. The CDR3 spans 15 residues. From germline, CDR1 is SGHTA and CDR2 FQGNSA. V lost 5 bases to trimming and J lost 5 bases; unmatched junction nucleotides: 10. CDR3 in amino acids: CASSPQGLELETQYF. In DNA, the CDR3 is TGTGCCAGCAGCCCTCAGGGACTAGAATTGGAGACCCAGTACTTC.

This clone was seen a single time. The V call is TRBV6-6, the J call TRBJ1-3; D not resolved. CDR1 is MNHNY and CDR2 is SVGAGI in the germline V gene (reference sequence). Trimming took 1 base from V and 10 from J, leaving 17 bases between them. This CDR3 has 15 amino acids. CDR3 region: CASSYFWTEEGTIYF. For the CDR3, the DNA is TGTGCCAGCAGTTACTTTTGGACGGAAGAAGGTACCATATATTTT.

This clone has a single count. The DNA of the CDR3 is TGTGCCATCAGTGAGTCGGAGACAGGGTTCACCGGGGAGCTGTTTTTT. Its protein product is CAISESETGFTGELFF. The chain joins TRBV10-3 to TRBJ2-2; TRBD1 matches 7 bases. CDR1 and CDR2 from the germline V gene are ENHRY and SYGVKD. The CDR3 consists of 16 residues. V lost 0 bases, J lost 4 bases, and 5 bases stayed unmatched.

The J gene is TRBJ1-1, the V gene TRBV6-5, with D tentatively TRBD1 (5 bases). Germline-derived CDR1 and CDR2 are MNHEY and SVGAGI. This CDR3 comprises 10 residues. V was clipped by 11 bases and J by 6 bases, with 10 bases between them. CDR3 bases: TGTGCCGCGGGGGTAGCTGAAGCTTTCTTT. It specifies CAAGVAEAFF.

This rearrangement joins TRBV7-9 to TRBJ2-3; 10 bases map to TRBD2. The trim removed 2 bases at V and 4 bases at J, leaving 3 bases unmatched. The CDR3 sequence is 15 residues long. Germline-derived CDR1 and CDR2 are SEHNR and FQNEAQ (reference sequence). CDR3 amino acids: CASSLISGGADTQYF. CDR3 in DNA: TGTGCCAGCAGCTTAATCAGCGGGGGGGCAGATACGCAGTATTTT.

The rearrangement joins TRBV4-1 to TRBJ1-5; possible D gene TRBD1, 5 bases. V was trimmed by 2 bases and J by 4 bases, leaving 9 bases between them. The CDR3 contains 14 residues. CDR1 MGHRA and CDR2 YSYEKL come from the germline V gene. CDR3 coding DNA: TGCGCCAGCAGCCAATTAGGGGAGAATCAGCCCCAGCATTTT. This codes for CASSQLGENQPQHF.

The CDR3 nucleotides are TGTGCCAGCAGCTTTCTAACGGGGGTGGAAGATACGCAGTATTTT. Its translation: CASSFLTGVEDTQYF. The chain couples TRBV7-9 to TRBJ2-3; a possible D gene is TRBD2 (6 bases). Trimming took 3 bases from V and 5 from J, leaving 15 bases between them. CDR1 SEHNR and CDR2 FQNEAQ come from the germline V gene (reference sequence). The CDR3 is 15 residues long.

The chain carries TRBV10-1 and TRBJ1-2; unclear D gene. Trimming cost V 0 bases and J 4 bases, with 9 bases left between them. Germline CDR1 and CDR2: WNHNN and SYGVQD (reference sequence). The CDR3 covers 14 residues. CDR3: CASSESTVGYGYTF. The CDR3 DNA reads as TGCGCCAGCAGTGAGTCGACGGTCGGCTATGGCTACACCTTC.